The rows below give T cell receptor beta chains drawn from one sample of a study of blood T cell repertoires in COVID-19. The table came from immunoSEQ multiplex PCR; TCRdb's copy has only in-frame clones and leaves some out. The sample contains about 150,000 clones, roughly nine tenths of which appear only once. Material: peripheral blood. The receptors derive from a woman between 65 and 79 years old with acute or convalescent COVID-19. Each CDR3 is given with its conserved first and last residue. The D gene is left open where the match is weak. For some rows the clone size is stated as once, few or many, or as a class when expanded; others skip it.

size	J	D	V	DNA	CDR3
.	TRBJ1-5	.	TRBV2	TGTGCCAGCAGACTTTATCAGCCCCAGCATTTT	CASRLYQPQHF
.	TRBJ2-1	.	TRBV5-1	TGCGCCAGCAGCTTGGTGCGTACTCACAATGAGCAGTTCTTC	CASSLVRTHNEQFF
.	TRBJ1-6	.	TRBV3-1/TRBV3-2	TGTGCCAGCAGCCTAAAGATAACAATCTATAATTCACCCCTCCACTTT	CASSLKITIYNSPLHF
.	TRBJ2-5	TRBD2	TRBV29-1	TGCAGCGTGGGGCTAGCGGGGGATGGGGAGACCCAGTACTTC	CSVGLAGDGETQYF
.	TRBJ2-7	.	TRBV18	TGTGCCAGCTCACCCCGGCTGGAGTTCGCGGACGAGCAGTACTTC	CASSPRLEFADEQYF
.	TRBJ2-2	TRBD1	TRBV6-5	TGTGCCAGCAGCCAGGGGACAGGGGGTGCCGGGGAGCTGTTTTTT	CASSQGTGGAGELFF
.	TRBJ1-4	TRBD1	TRBV5-4	TGTGCCAGCAGCTTTGGACAGGGGGTTAATGATGGAAAACTGTTTTTT	CASSFGQGVNDGKLFF
.	TRBJ2-1	.	TRBV4-3	TGCGCCAGCAGCCAAGATTTTGGGGCATACAATGAGCAGTTCTTC	CASSQDFGAYNEQFF
.	TRBJ2-5	TRBD1	TRBV6-5	TGTGCCAGCAGTACCGGGACAGGGCAAGAGACCCAGTACTTC	CASSTGTGQETQYF
.	TRBJ2-2	.	TRBV5-1	TGCGCCAGCAGCTGGGCAGGGGGAGGTAGCGGAGGCACCGGGGAGCTGTTTTTT	CASSWAGGGSGGTGELFF
.	TRBJ2-5	TRBD2	TRBV5-1	TGCGCCAGCAGCTTGATGACTAGCGGGATGGAGACCCAGTACTTC	CASSLMTSGMETQYF
.	TRBJ1-1	.	TRBV10-2	TGCGCCAGCAGAATACACCTGAACACTGAAGCTTTCTTT	CASRIHLNTEAFF
.	TRBJ1-2	TRBD1	TRBV5-4	TGTGCCAGCAGCTCCAACAGGGGCTATGGCTACACCTTC	CASSSNRGYGYTF
few	TRBJ1-6	TRBD1	TRBV28	TGTGCCAGCGGGACAGTCGATTCACCCCTCCACTTT	CASGTVDSPLHF
.	TRBJ2-2	TRBD1	TRBV19	TGTGCCAGTAGTATTCGACAGGGTCTCGGGGAGCTGTTTTTT	CASSIRQGLGELFF
once	TRBJ2-1	TRBD1	TRBV30	TGTGCCTGGAGTGTACTAGGACAGGGGGGGTACAATGAGCAGTTCTTC	CAWSVLGQGGYNEQFF
few	TRBJ2-5	.	TRBV5-6	TGTGCCAGCAGCTTGGGACAGGCCCAAGAGACCCAGTACTTC	CASSLGQAQETQYF
.	TRBJ1-5	.	TRBV12-3/TRBV12-4	TGTGCCAGCAGTTCCCAGGGTGTACAGCCCCAGCATTTT	CASSSQGVQPQHF
.	TRBJ2-7	TRBD1	TRBV27	TGTGCCAGCAGTTTAAGAGGCGACAGGGTCCTCTTC	CASSLRGDRVLF
.	TRBJ1-2	.	TRBV28	TGTGCCAGCAGCCCGGGGGGCCACTATGGCTACACCTTC	CASSPGGHYGYTF
.	TRBJ2-6	.	TRBV6-1	TGTGCCAGCAGTGCGCCCCGCAGGGCCTCTGGGGCCAACGTCCTGACTTTC	CASSAPRRASGANVLTF
.	TRBJ1-5	TRBD1	TRBV16	TGTGCCAGCAGCCCCTTGGGACAGGGGGCATTCAATCAGCCCCAGCATTTT	CASSPLGQGAFNQPQHF